These 20 T cell receptor beta chains share one sample of origin, sequenced in a study of identifying expanded T cells in peripheral blood (dated by TCRdb to between 2019 and 2020). Library prep was done by the immunoSEQ multiplex PCR assay. This immuneACCESS table, as held by TCRdb, lists in-frame sequences with V and J called but not all clones. Of the missing ones, under half trace to an unresolved V gene in checked studies; the others have no known cause. The sample contains tens of thousands of clones, 70% to 90% of them found a single time. Approximately 6% of the sample is taken by the ten largest. The sample taken for sequencing was blood. These receptors came from a person between 18 and 70 years old in good health.

This chain links TRBV30 with TRBJ2-5; unclear D gene. In germline, CDR1 is GTSNPN, CDR2 SVGIG (reference sequence). V lost 1 base to trimming and J lost 5 bases, with 11 bases between them. There are 13 residues in the CDR3. As DNA, the CDR3 is TGTGCCTGGAGTGCCAGTAGGGCGGAGACCCAGTACTTC. It translates to CAWSASRAETQYF.

The sample holds one count of this clone. This chain uses TRBV5-6 with TRBJ2-5, with D possibly matching TRBD2 (6 bases). CDR3 length: 14 residues. V shed 1 base and J shed 5 bases, with 12 bases lying between them. CDR1 SGHDT and CDR2 YYEEEE come from the germline V gene. CDR3 residues: CASSLRVGGETQYF. The DNA of the CDR3 is TGTGCCAGCAGCTTGCGGGTAGGAGGGGAGACCCAGTACTTC. Variable domain in full (rest from reference TRBV5-6 and TRBJ2-5): DAGVTQSPTHLIKTRGQQVTLRCSPKSGHDTVSWYQQALGQGPQFIFQYYEEEERQRGNFPDRFSGHQFPNYSSELNVNALLLGDSALYLCASSLRVGGETQYFGPGTRLLVL.

V and J are TRBV7-2 and TRBJ2-3, with 7 bases aligning to TRBD2. The CDR3 has 14 residues. The V gene end was trimmed by 1 base and the J gene end by 5 bases; junction bases not matched to a gene: 3. CDR1 and CDR2 from the germline V gene are SGHTA and FQGNSA. The CDR3 sequence: CASSLGWGGDTQYF. The CDR3 nucleotides are TGTGCCAGCAGCTTAGGTTGGGGGGGAGATACGCAGTATTTT.

This clone was recorded once. This rearrangement joins TRBV6-6 to TRBJ2-1; 7 bases map to TRBD2. CDR3 length: 16 residues. The germline CDR1 and CDR2 sequences are MNHNY and SVGAGI (reference sequence). V lost 2 bases and J lost 4; bases outside the gene matches: 8. The CDR3 sequence: CASSYPTGGGYNEQFF. CDR3 coding DNA: TGTGCCAGCAGTTACCCGACGGGGGGAGGTTACAATGAGCAGTTCTTC.

The V call is TRBV6-1, the J call TRBJ2-7; tentatively, D is TRBD2 (6 bases). The CDR3 loop spans 15 amino acids. Germline CDR1 MNHNS, CDR2 SASEGT. Trimming pared 7 bases from V and 1 base from J, leaving 17 bases between. The CDR3 DNA follows: TGTGCCAGCACTAATTTATGGGGGGTGTCCTACGAGCAGTACTTC. Its translation: CASTNLWGVSYEQYF.

The CDR3 here is CASSPRTGGDEQYF. CDR3 DNA: TGTGCCAGCAGCCCCCGGACAGGGGGGGACGAGCAGTACTTC. The V gene is TRBV7-9, the J gene TRBJ2-7, with 10 bases that match TRBD1. Germline assignment: CDR1 SEHNR and CDR2 FQNEAQ (reference sequence). The CDR3 is 14 residues long. The J segment lost 5 bases and the V segment lost 5 bases, leaving 6 bases of the junction unmatched.

The rearrangement joins TRBV10-3 to TRBJ2-7, with D uncertain. Germline values: CDR1 ENHRY, CDR2 SYGVKD. Trimming removed 5 bases from V and 4 bases from J, with 6 bases in between. The CDR3 contains 11 residues. The DNA of the CDR3 is TGTGCCATCAGTCGACTGTACGAGCAGTACTTC. Its protein is CAISRLYEQYF.

On this clone: Other DNA variants within this sample encode the same CDR3. V and J are TRBV19 and TRBJ1-1; the D is unclear. The CDR3 runs 13 residues. Trimming stripped 2 bases from V and 0 bases from J, with 4 bases between. Germline values: CDR1 LNHDA, CDR2 SQIVND (reference sequence). This CDR3 is CASSILLNTEAFF. The CDR3 DNA sequence: TGTGCCAGTAGTATATTATTGAACACTGAAGCTTTCTTT.

The chain carries TRBV6-6 and TRBJ1-2; the D is unclear. Germline V lookup: CDR1 MNHNY, CDR2 SVGAGI (reference sequence). This CDR3 is 10 amino acids long. Trimming shortened V by 10 bases and J by 6 bases, and 9 bases separated the two germline ends. The CDR3 DNA reads TGTGCCACCCGCCTGGATGGCTACACCTTC. It specifies CATRLDGYTF.

The chain recombines TRBV30 with TRBJ1-1; weak D call: TRBD1 (6 bases). CDR1 and CDR2 (germline): GTSNPN, SVGIG (reference sequence). There are 15 residues in the CDR3. V dropped 2 bases and J dropped 6 bases, with 19 bases sitting between them. CDR3 DNA sequence: TGTGCCTGGAGTTCGGTATCAGGGGTTATCCCTGAAGCTTTCTTT. Encoded protein: CAWSSVSGVIPEAFF.

The V gene is TRBV7-8, the J gene TRBJ1-1, with unresolved D. CDR1 and CDR2 (germline): SGHVS, FQNEAQ. V was trimmed by 2 bases and J by 1 base, leaving 5 bases between them. The CDR3 has 13 amino acids. The CDR3 protein is CASSLYGNTEAFF. CDR3 sequence (DNA): TGTGCCAGCAGCTTATACGGGAACACTGAAGCTTTCTTT. Looking up the rest from reference TRBV7-8 and TRBJ1-1 gives the full variable domain: GAGVSQSPRYKVAKRGQDVALRCDPISGHVSLFWYQQALGQGPEFLTYFQNEAQLDKSGLPSDRFFAERPEGSVSTLKIQRTQQEDSAVYLCASSLYGNTEAFFGQGTRLTVV.

The CDR3 DNA follows: TGTGCCAGTAAAGGACAGGGGCTTAGTAACTATGGCTACACCTTC. As protein: CASKGQGLSNYGYTF. V and J are TRBV19 and TRBJ1-2, with 9 bases matching TRBD1. Germline V lookup: CDR1 LNHDA, CDR2 SQIVND (reference sequence). V dropped 7 bases and J dropped 1; count of bases not matched to a gene: 7. CDR3 length: 15 residues. Based on the CDR3 plus reference TRBV19 and TRBJ1-2, the full variable domain is DGGITQSPKYLFRKEGQNVTLSCEQNLNHDAMYWYRQDPGQGLRLIYYSQIVNDFQKGDIAEGYSVSREKKESFPLTVTSAQKNPTAFYLCASKGQGLSNYGYTFGSGTRLTVV.

To note about this clone: The germline gene is not matched at one end of the junction; a read error may be the cause. This rearrangement joins TRBV5-1 to TRBJ2-3; no clear D. The CDR3 has 14 residues. Germline V lookup: CDR1 SGHRS, CDR2 YFSETQ. CDR3 amino acids: CASSLTPGTNTQYF. The CDR3 DNA sequence: TGCGCCAGCAGCTTGACACCCGGCACAAATACGCAGTATTTT.

The chain joins TRBV7-2 to TRBJ1-2, with a tentative D call TRBD1 (5 bases). This CDR3 is built from 13 residues. V lost 5 bases and J 4 bases, leaving 11 bases between the germline ends. Germline V gene lookup returns CDR1 SGHTA and CDR2 FQGNSA. The CDR3 protein is CASSRDSAYGYTF. In DNA form, the CDR3 reads TGTGCCAGCAGCCGGGACTCCGCCTATGGCTACACCTTC.

V usage is TRBV5-1 and J usage is TRBJ1-1, with a tentative D call TRBD1 (5 bases). Germline V gene data show CDR1 as SGHRS and CDR2 as YFSETQ. This CDR3 contains 14 residues. With 6 bases removed from V and 4 bases from J, the gap between germline ends came to 16 bases. The CDR3 DNA sequence: TGCGCCAGCAATTGGGGGGATCAGAGCACTGAAGCTTTCTTT. Protein: CASNWGDQSTEAFF.

The J gene is TRBJ2-7, the V gene TRBV21-1; the table's TRBD2 call for D was not verified on the DNA. TRBV21-1 is marked as a pseudogene. This CDR3 has 17 residues. CDR3 nucleotide sequence: TGTGCCAGCAGCCGTACCCGGAGACTAGCTCCATTGTACGAGCAGTACTTC. Amino acid sequence: CASSRTRRLAPLYEQYF.

This rearrangement joins TRBV19 to TRBJ2-2; 7 nucleotides agree with TRBD1. The CDR3 consists of 14 residues. Losses at the gene ends were 5 bases for V and 8 bases for J; bases not matched to a gene: 8. The germline gives CDR1 LNHDA, CDR2 SQIVND (reference sequence). CDR3 bases: TGTGCCAGTAGTCTCAACAGGGGAAAAGGGGAGCTGTTTTTT. Its protein product is CASSLNRGKGELFF.

The chain is built from TRBV9 and TRBJ1-2; possibly TRBD1 for D (5 bases). From germline, CDR1 is SGDLS and CDR2 YYNGEE. Trimming took off 7 bases at V and 2 bases at J, with 9 bases between the two ends. This CDR3 is built from 12 residues. CDR3 residues: CASGGPNYGYTF. The CDR3, as DNA: TGTGCCAGCGGGGGTCCGAACTATGGCTACACCTTC.

This chain joins TRBV7-9 and TRBJ2-1; 7 nucleotides line up with TRBD2. CDR3 length: 15 residues. V lost 2 bases and J lost 8; bases outside the gene matches: 9. Germline CDR1 SEHNR, CDR2 FQNEAQ (reference sequence). CDR3 residues: CASSLFAGGSDEQFF. The CDR3 nucleotides read TGTGCCAGCAGCTTATTTGCTGGCGGGAGTGATGAGCAGTTCTTC. Supplemented by reference TRBV7-9 and TRBJ2-1, the full variable domain reads DTGVSQNPRHKITKRGQNVTFRCDPISEHNRLYWYRQTLGQGPEFLTYFQNEAQLEKSRLLSDRFSAERPKGSFSTLEIQRTEQGDSAMYLCASSLFAGGSDEQFFGPGTRLTVL.

In regard to this clone: At one end the junction does not follow the germline gene, possibly because of a read error. Other DNA sequences of this sample code for an identical CDR3. The V and J genes are TRBV6-1 and TRBJ1-5; D is unclear. From germline, CDR1 is MNHNS and CDR2 SASEGT. The CDR3 extends over 13 amino acids. The chain's CDR3 is CASRKDGNQPQHF. Written as DNA, the CDR3 is TGTGCAAGCAGAAAGGACGGGAATCAGCCCCAGCATTTT.